Presented here are 29 T cell receptor beta chains from one specimen sequenced in a study of cytomegalovirus exposure and HLA in healthy donors. The PCR made use of 60 Vbeta and 13 Jbeta primers. The data were produced by immunoSEQ multiplex PCR, yet TCRdb's version contains in-frame clones alone and is incomplete. Here the sample spans roughly 240,000 clones, about 88% being singletons. Input material: PBMCs. The receptor set was obtained from a girl aged 2-15 years in good health and CMV-seronegative.

V gene TRBV6-6 combines with J gene TRBJ2-2; 10 bases align to TRBD2. Germline loops: CDR1 MNHNY, CDR2 SVGAGI (reference sequence). CDR3 length equals 16 residues. The V segment lost 6 bases and the J segment 3 bases; nucleotides outside the gene matches: 7. CDR3 nucleotides: TGTGCCAGCAGACCCGGGACTAGCGATTACACCGGGGAGCTGTTTTTT. Amino acid sequence: CASRPGTSDYTGELFF.

The V gene is TRBV30, the J gene TRBJ2-1; 7 positions match TRBD2. The CDR3 extends over 15 amino acids. Trimming cost V 5 bases and J 3 bases; bases outside gene matches: 10. Germline CDR1 and CDR2: GTSNPN and SVGIG (reference sequence). CDR3 DNA: TGTGCCTGGGTGGGGAGGGACTCCGGCTACAATGAGCAGTTCTTC. This sequence encodes CAWVGRDSGYNEQFF.

This sequence joins TRBV14 and TRBJ1-2; D possibly corresponds to TRBD1 (5 bases). Germline assignment: CDR1 SGHDN and CDR2 FVKESK. The CDR3 extends over 15 amino acids. Trimming took 0 bases from V and 7 from J, leaving 15 bases between them. The chain's CDR3 is CASSQDLAGRRGYTF. CDR3 bases: TGTGCCAGCAGCCAAGATCTCGCGGGGCGGCGTGGCTACACCTTC. Looking up the rest from reference TRBV14 and TRBJ1-2 gives the full variable domain: EAGVTQFPSHSVIEKGQTVTLRCDPISGHDNLYWYRRVMGKEIKFLLHFVKESKQDESGMPNNRFLAERTGGTYSTLKVQPAELEDSGVYFCASSQDLAGRRGYTFGSGTRLTVV.

This clone was seen a few times. The chain carries TRBV6-5 and TRBJ2-7, with TRBD2 matching 7 bases. CDR1 and CDR2 (germline): MNHEY, SVGAGI. This CDR3 comprises 15 residues. Losses at the gene ends were 0 bases for V and 4 bases for J; bases not matched to a gene: 6. This chain's CDR3 is CASSYSPSGKYEQYF. DNA of the CDR3: TGTGCCAGCAGTTACTCTCCTAGCGGCAAGTACGAGCAGTACTTC.

V gene TRBV20-1 combines with J gene TRBJ1-3; TRBD1 agrees at 7 bases. With V trimmed by 7 bases and J by 6 bases, 3 bases remained unmatched. The CDR3 covers 11 residues. The V gene's germline CDR1 is DFQATT and CDR2 SNEGSKA (reference sequence). The CDR3 protein is CSVGTANTIYF. For the CDR3, the DNA is TGCAGTGTTGGGACAGCAAACACCATATATTTT.

This rearrangement joins TRBV2 to TRBJ2-3; 11 bases map to TRBD2. J was trimmed by 2 bases and V by 5 bases; bases with no gene match: 15. This CDR3 spans 19 amino acids. Germline CDR1 reads SNHLY; CDR2 reads FYNNEI. CDR3 in DNA: TGTGCCAGCAGTCGAAGACTAGCGGGGAGTTTTTCTCTCACAGATACGCAGTATTTT. As protein: CASSRRLAGSFSLTDTQYF. Based on the CDR3 plus reference TRBV2 and TRBJ2-3, the full variable domain is EPEVTQTPSHQVTQMGQEVILRCVPISNHLYFYWYRQILGQKVEFLVSFYNNEISEKSEIFDDQFSVERPDGSNFTLKIRSTKLEDSAMYFCASSRRLAGSFSLTDTQYFGPGTRLTVL.

This chain connects TRBV30 to TRBJ2-2; 9 bases fit TRBD1. Germline CDR1 reads GTSNPN; CDR2 reads SVGIG (reference sequence). The CDR3 spans 16 residues. V shed 0 bases and J 6 bases; nucleotides not matched to a gene: 8. In DNA, the CDR3 is TGTGCCTGGAGTGTAGGTGTGACAGGGGGTGCCGGGGAGCTGTTTTTT. Translation: CAWSVGVTGGAGELFF.

The V and J genes are TRBV5-1 and TRBJ2-5, with TRBD1 matching over 7 bases. With 0 bases clipped from V and 3 bases from J, the junction kept 2 bases outside the gene matches. Germline-derived CDR1 and CDR2 are SGHRS and YFSETQ. The CDR3 is 14 residues long. The CDR3 nucleotides are TGCGCCAGCAGCTTGGGAGACAGGGAAGAGACCCAGTACTTC. It codes for CASSLGDREETQYF.

The chain combines TRBV5-1 with TRBJ2-1; 7 positions match TRBD2. The CDR3 has 15 residues. V lost 0 bases, J lost 3 bases, and 3 bases stayed unmatched. Per germline, CDR1 SGHRS and CDR2 YFSETQ. The CDR3 loop is CASSLVGGDYNEQFF. DNA of the CDR3: TGCGCCAGCAGCTTGGTGGGAGGGGACTACAATGAGCAGTTCTTC. The whole variable domain, remainder taken from reference TRBV5-1 and TRBJ2-1, is KAGVTQTPRYLIKTRGQQVTLSCSPISGHRSVSWYQQTPGQGLQFLFEYFSETQRNKGNFPGRFSGRQFSNSRSEMNVSTLELGDSALYLCASSLVGGDYNEQFFGPGTRLTVL.

This chain uses TRBV19 with TRBJ1-2; D remains unclear. Germline V gives CDR1 LNHDA, CDR2 SQIVND (reference sequence). The CDR3 is made up of 15 amino acids. V lost 7 bases, J lost 0 bases, and 15 bases lay in between. CDR3 residues: CASKGGSQANYGYTF. The CDR3 DNA is TGTGCCAGTAAAGGAGGTTCCCAAGCTAACTATGGCTACACCTTC.

The chain uses TRBV5-5 and TRBJ1-1, with 9 nucleotides matching TRBD1. The CDR3 spans 15 residues. Per the germline V gene, CDR1 is SGHKS and CDR2 is YYEKEE (reference sequence). After removal of 1 base from V and 5 bases from J, the junction contained 6 bases not matched to a gene. The CDR3 loop reads CASSLTGGWKTEAFF. The CDR3 region has the DNA TGTGCCAGCAGCTTGACAGGGGGCTGGAAGACTGAAGCTTTCTTT. Together with reference TRBV5-5 and TRBJ1-1, the CDR3 gives the full variable domain: DAGVTQSPTHLIKTRGQQVTLRCSPISGHKSVSWYQQVLGQGPQFIFQYYEKEERGRGNFPDRFSARQFPNYSSELNVNALLLGDSALYLCASSLTGGWKTEAFFGQGTRLTVV.

This chain joins TRBV5-1 and TRBJ1-1; maybe TRBD1 (6 bases). The V gene's germline CDR1 is SGHRS and CDR2 YFSETQ. CDR3 size: 14 residues. Trimming removed 4 bases at V and 1 base at J, with 11 bases between. CDR3: CASSNGQPNTEAFF. The CDR3 region has the DNA TGCGCCAGCAGCAACGGACAGCCGAACACTGAAGCTTTCTTT.

This chain connects TRBV27 to TRBJ2-2; D is possibly TRBD1 (5 bases). Germline V gene sequence: CDR1 MNHEY, CDR2 SMNVEV (reference sequence). Deletions cut 2 bases from V and 4 bases from J, with 14 bases between. The CDR3 is 16 residues long. The CDR3 protein is CASSLVGGRGTGELFF. The CDR3, as DNA: TGTGCCAGCAGTTTAGTAGGTGGAAGGGGCACCGGGGAGCTGTTTTTT.

The V gene is TRBV6-1, the J gene TRBJ1-2, with D tentatively TRBD1 (5 bases). Germline V gene sequence: CDR1 MNHNS, CDR2 SASEGT. V dropped 4 bases and J dropped 6 bases, with 9 bases sitting between them. The CDR3 totals 12 residues. CDR3 residues: CASSGGRNGYTF. CDR3 sequence (DNA): TGTGCCAGCAGTGGGGGGAGGAATGGCTACACCTTC.

V gene TRBV7-9 combines with J gene TRBJ2-7; no definite D call. V was trimmed by 5 bases and J by 3 bases, leaving 8 bases between them. The CDR3 contains 12 residues. Germline values: CDR1 SEHNR, CDR2 FQNEAQ (reference sequence). CDR3 DNA: TGTGCCAGCAGCCCTACCTACTACGAGCAGTACTTC. Residues: CASSPTYYEQYF.

The chain employs TRBV30 and TRBJ2-1; TRBD2 is a possible D gene (5 bases). The CDR3 has 15 amino acids. Germline V gene lookup returns CDR1 GTSNPN and CDR2 SVGIG (reference sequence). V dropped 2 bases and J dropped 4 bases, with 15 bases sitting between them. The CDR3 spells CAWSFGVGSYNEQFF. The CDR3 region has the DNA TGTGCCTGGAGTTTCGGGGTAGGTTCTTACAATGAGCAGTTCTTC.

The chain is built from TRBV20-1 and TRBJ2-3, with 9 bases that match TRBD2. The V gene end was trimmed by 7 bases and the J gene end by 5 bases; junction bases not matched to a gene: 1. Germline V gene lookup returns CDR1 DFQATT and CDR2 SNEGSKA (reference sequence). CDR3 size: 11 residues. CDR3: CSVAGEDTQYF. Here the CDR3 DNA reads TGCAGTGTAGCGGGAGAAGATACGCAGTATTTT.

This chain links TRBV5-1 with TRBJ1-2; perhaps TRBD1 as D (5 bases). Germline V gene data show CDR1 as SGHRS and CDR2 as YFSETQ. V lost 0 bases to trimming and J lost 7 bases, with 10 bases between them. This CDR3 has 13 residues. The CDR3 region has the DNA TGCGCCAGCAGCTTGGCTCTCACAGGTGGCTACACCTTC. Its translation is CASSLALTGGYTF.

The chain links TRBV18 to TRBJ1-2, with 8 bases lining up with TRBD1. CDR3 length: 15 residues. The V gene end was trimmed by 0 bases and the J gene end by 4 bases; junction bases not matched to a gene: 4. Germline CDR1 is KGHSH and CDR2 is LQKENI. CDR3 in amino acids: CASSPPPGGSYGYTF. The CDR3 coding sequence is TGTGCCAGCTCACCACCTCCAGGGGGCTCCTATGGCTACACCTTC.

The DNA for the CDR3 is TGTGCCAGCAGTGCCTCGAACACTGAAGCTTTCTTT. Translated, it gives CASSASNTEAFF. This chain joins TRBV6-1 and TRBJ1-1, with D unclear. The V gene's germline CDR1 is MNHNS and CDR2 SASEGT. V lost 4 bases and J lost 1, with 4 bases in between. The CDR3 length is 12 residues.

This clone has just one count. The chain couples TRBV7-2 to TRBJ1-2, with D uncertain. The CDR3 has 14 residues. The germline V and J ends were trimmed by 1 base and 2 bases, with 8 bases remaining between them. The germline V gene has CDR1 SGHTA and CDR2 FQGNSA. The CDR3 sequence: CASSLDSGNYGYTF. In DNA, the CDR3 is TGTGCCAGCAGCTTAGACAGCGGGAACTATGGCTACACCTTC.

This chain links TRBV6-1 with TRBJ1-2; 7 bases map to TRBD1. CDR1 is MNHNS and CDR2 is SASEGT in the germline V gene. With V trimmed by 5 bases and J by 6 bases, 9 bases remained unmatched. This CDR3 region has 14 residues. CDR3 in DNA: TGTGCCAGCAGTAGACTCCTAGGGACAGATGGCTACACCTTC. This sequence encodes CASSRLLGTDGYTF.

The chain combines TRBV6-4 with TRBJ2-3, with 7 bases that match TRBD1. Trimming cost V 5 bases and J 2 bases; bases outside gene matches: 7. The CDR3 sequence is 15 residues long. Germline CDR1 MRHNA, CDR2 SNTAGT. CDR3 bases: TGTGCCAGCAGTATACAGGGGTCCTACACAGATACGCAGTATTTT. Its translation: CASSIQGSYTDTQYF.

The chain is built from TRBV20-1 and TRBJ1-2, with D perhaps TRBD1 (5 bases). Trimming cost V 6 bases and J 8 bases, with 13 bases left between them. Germline CDR1 is DFQATT and CDR2 is SNEGSKA (reference sequence). The CDR3 extends over 11 amino acids. The CDR3: CSAGGGRGYTF. The CDR3 DNA reads TGCAGTGCCGGGGGAGGGAGAGGCTACACCTTC.

The chain uses TRBV7-9 and TRBJ2-3; maybe TRBD1 (6 bases). The V and J ends lost 5 bases and 4 bases respectively, with 22 bases between them. The CDR3 is made up of 17 amino acids. The germline V gene has CDR1 SEHNR and CDR2 FQNEAQ (reference sequence). The CDR3 DNA follows: TGTGCCAGCAGCGTTTCCGACAGGTTCAAAAATCCAGATACGCAGTATTTT. It translates to CASSVSDRFKNPDTQYF. The entire variable domain, with the rest obtained from reference TRBV7-9 and TRBJ2-3, is as follows: DTGVSQNPRHKITKRGQNVTFRCDPISEHNRLYWYRQTLGQGPEFLTYFQNEAQLEKSRLLSDRFSAERPKGSFSTLEIQRTEQGDSAMYLCASSVSDRFKNPDTQYFGPGTRLTVL.

This chain links TRBV6-5 with TRBJ1-2; D perhaps matches TRBD1 (6 bases). Between the trimmed V and J ends, which lost 0 bases and 3 bases, there was a span of 8 bases. There are 14 residues in the CDR3. CDR1 and CDR2 (germline): MNHEY, SVGAGI. CDR3 in amino acids: CASSYSPGDYGYTF. In nucleotides, the CDR3 is TGTGCCAGCAGTTACTCGCCAGGGGACTATGGCTACACCTTC.

The V and J genes are TRBV2 and TRBJ2-1; 9 bases are a match to TRBD1. Unmatched junction bases numbered 5, after V lost 5 bases and J lost 3 bases. Germline assignment: CDR1 SNHLY and CDR2 FYNNEI. The CDR3 contains 15 residues. In DNA form, the CDR3 reads TGTGCCAGCAGTCAACCGGGACAGGGCTACAATGAGCAGTTCTTC. This sequence encodes CASSQPGQGYNEQFF.

The chain has TRBV10-1 and TRBJ2-2, with 7 bases fitting TRBD2. V gave up 4 bases and J gave up 7 bases; unmatched junction bases: 3. The CDR3 runs to 13 residues. CDR1 is WNHNN, CDR2 SYGVQD, per germline (reference sequence). CDR3 nucleotides: TGCGCCAGCAGTGGCGGGGGAGTCGGGGAGCTGTTTTTT. Translation gives CASSGGGVGELFF.

The genes are TRBV19 and TRBJ2-2; D may be TRBD1 (6 bases). The CDR3 sequence is 16 residues long. The germline CDR1 and CDR2 sequences are LNHDA and SQIVND (reference sequence). V shed 3 bases and J shed 5 bases, with 16 bases lying between them. The CDR3 protein is CASSMNPGQRTGELFF. Written as DNA, the CDR3 is TGTGCCAGTAGTATGAACCCGGGACAAAGGACCGGGGAGCTGTTTTTT. The full variable domain, completed using reference TRBV19 and TRBJ2-2, is DGGITQSPKYLFRKEGQNVTLSCEQNLNHDAMYWYRQDPGQGLRLIYYSQIVNDFQKGDIAEGYSVSREKKESFPLTVTSAQKNPTAFYLCASSMNPGQRTGELFFGEGSRLTVL.